This TCR beta chain was recorded in a study of blood T cell repertoires in COVID-19. For the study at large: The origin of the acute and convalescent COVID-19 samples was the United States, Italy and Spain. T cells, B-cell-depleted T cells, or PBMCs provided the cDNA or gDNA that served as material.

Enrolment of Seattle patients took place during active infection, and they were followed longitudinally. Original processing methods: From reference gene primer amplification, estimates of nucleated cell counts were derived. Assay: immunoSEQ multiplex PCR; the TCRdb copy retains only in-frame clones and omits some. V, J and clone size derive from that table, while D and trimming were established from the DNA sequence. The table records more than 200,000 clones, about 88% of them present only once. The source material was peripheral blood. This receptor was obtained from a woman in her forties or fifties with COVID-19, enrolled during active disease.

The CDR3 reads CASSQVDLGLPSNEQYF. The CDR3, as DNA: TGCGCCAGCAGCCAAGTGGACCTAGGACTACCTTCCAACGAGCAGTACTTC. This sequence joins TRBV4-1 and TRBJ2-7; maybe TRBD2 (6 bases). The CDR3 has 17 amino acids. Germline V gives CDR1 MGHRA, CDR2 YSYEKL. Trimming pared 1 base from V and 5 bases from J, leaving 21 bases between.